The 32 T cell receptor beta chains reported below all come from one sample, sequenced in a study of Ad26.COV2.S vaccination and SARS-CoV-2 variants. Only in-frame clones appear in the TCRdb table, and some are missing; sequencing was by immunoSEQ multiplex PCR. The data show around 450,000 clones, 89% seen once. Treatment specified: over 15 received Ad26.COV2.S at low or high dose, single or two shots; about 5 received placebo; per-sample allocation not given. Collection of the samples took place on day 63 after the first injection of vaccine or placebo. Sequencing was performed on peripheral blood, taken in a trial of Ad26.COV2.S vaccine versus placebo. These receptors were taken from a person aged 18-60 years who received the Ad26.COV2.S COVID-19 vaccine or a placebo.

The rearrangement uses TRBV11-2 and TRBJ1-3; no reliable D call. CDR3 length: 15 amino acids. V gave up 3 bases and J gave up 6 bases, with 15 bases separating them. Per germline, CDR1 SGHAT and CDR2 FQNNGV. The CDR3 DNA reads as TGTGCCAGCAGCTTCTCTATAGGATTGCCAAACACCATATATTTT. Encoded protein: CASSFSIGLPNTIYF.

A remark on this clone: The sample has other DNA sequences that encode this CDR3 too. The chain combines TRBV5-4 with TRBJ1-1; D unclear. Germline V CDR1 and CDR2: SGHNT, YYREEE (reference sequence). With 4 bases removed from V and 0 bases from J, the gap between germline ends came to 7 bases. This CDR3 contains 13 residues. The CDR3 loop is CASSRQLNTEAFF. CDR3 DNA sequence: TGTGCCAGCAGCAGACAACTGAACACTGAAGCTTTCTTT.

V is TRBV3-1 (or the pseudogene TRBV3-2) and J is TRBJ2-4; D gene unclear. CDR1 and CDR2 (germline): LGHDT, YNNKEL (reference sequence). Trimming stripped 0 bases from V and 1 base from J, with 16 bases between. The CDR3 is 18 residues long. This CDR3 reads CASSQDVTEPFAKNIQYF. The CDR3, as DNA: TGTGCCAGCAGCCAAGACGTAACGGAACCCTTCGCCAAAAACATTCAGTACTTC.

This clone was recorded once. This chain uses TRBV20-1 with TRBJ1-4; no firm D call. Germline V gene lookup returns CDR1 DFQATT and CDR2 SNEGSKA (reference sequence). CDR3 length: 11 amino acids. CDR3 nucleotide sequence: TGCAGGGACCTCCGACTTGAAAAACTGTTTTTT. Residues: CRDLRLEKLFF.

This rearrangement joins TRBV3-1 (or the pseudogene TRBV3-2) to TRBJ2-7; 9 bases agree with TRBD2. Germline loops: CDR1 LGHDT, CDR2 YNNKEL (reference sequence). J lost 11 bases, V lost 8 bases, and 19 bases had no gene match. There are 15 residues in the CDR3. The CDR3 is CASGGGLAGTPLKYV. The CDR3 region has the DNA TGTGCCAGCGGCGGTGGCCTAGCGGGGACCCCCCTGAAGTACGTC.

The chain joins TRBV5-1 to TRBJ2-7; 8 bases line up with TRBD1. CDR1 and CDR2 from the germline V gene are SGHRS and YFSETQ. With 0 bases clipped from V and 3 bases from J, the junction kept 5 bases outside the gene matches. The CDR3 covers 15 residues. The DNA for the CDR3 is TGCGCCAGCAGCTTGGGACAGGGGAACCTCTACGAGCAGTACGTC. Its translation: CASSLGQGNLYEQYV.

The J gene is TRBJ1-5, the V gene TRBV28, with 10 positions matching TRBD1. V shed 5 bases and J 2 bases; nucleotides not matched to a gene: 6. Germline CDR1 is MDHEN and CDR2 is SYDVKM. The CDR3 totals 16 residues. The CDR3 DNA sequence: TGTGCCAGCAGTCCCCTGGGGACAGGGGGCAATCAGCCCCAGCATTTT. Translation gives CASSPLGTGGNQPQHF.

This chain joins TRBV7-3 and TRBJ2-5; TRBD1 is a possible D gene (6 bases). The CDR3 contains 13 residues. V lost 1 base to trimming and J lost 9 bases, with 12 bases between them. Germline V CDR1 and CDR2: SGHTA, FQGTGA. The CDR3 DNA follows: TGTGCCAGCAGCTTAAATGGCGAGGGGGCCCAGTACTTC. Translated: CASSLNGEGAQYF. The whole variable domain, filled in from reference TRBV7-3 and TRBJ2-5, reads GAGVSQTPSNKVTEKGKYVELRCDPISGHTALYWYRQSLGQGPEFLIYFQGTGAADDSGLPNDRFFAVRPEGSVSTLKIQRTERGDSAVYLCASSLNGEGAQYFGPGTRLLVL.

The chain couples TRBV11-3 to TRBJ2-1; D may correspond to TRBD1 or TRBD2 (5 bases each). Germline V gives CDR1 SGHNT, CDR2 YENEEA. There are 15 residues in the CDR3. V was trimmed by 3 bases and J by 4 bases, leaving 13 bases between them. The CDR3, as DNA: TGTGCCAGCAGCTTTCCAGACAGAGGGTACAATGAGCAGTTCTTC. It encodes CASSFPDRGYNEQFF. The full variable domain, rest sourced from reference TRBV11-3 and TRBJ2-1, is EAGVVQSPRYKIIEKKQPVAFWCNPISGHNTLYWYLQNLGQGPELLIRYENEEAVDDSQLPKDRFSAERLKGVDSTLKIQPAELGDSAVYLCASSFPDRGYNEQFFGPGTRLTVL.

The chain joins TRBV27 to TRBJ2-2, with unresolved D. There are 15 residues in the CDR3. The germline V gene has CDR1 MNHEY and CDR2 SMNVEV (reference sequence). Trimming removed 5 bases at V and 4 bases at J, with 14 bases between. The chain's CDR3 is CASSRPIGGTGELFF. DNA of the CDR3: TGTGCCAGCAGTAGGCCCATCGGCGGCACCGGGGAGCTGTTTTTT.

The J gene is TRBJ2-3, the V gene TRBV9, with D unresolved. V was cut by 3 bases and J by 0 bases, with 17 bases left in between. Germline V lookup: CDR1 SGDLS, CDR2 YYNGEE. CDR3 length: 17 residues. The CDR3 DNA is TGTGCCAGCAGCGCCACTACCCATGATTCTAGCACAGATACGCAGTATTTT. As protein: CASSATTHDSSTDTQYF.

The V and J genes are TRBV29-1 and TRBJ2-1, with 14 bases matching TRBD2. The CDR3 contains 19 residues. The V gene end was trimmed by 1 base and the J gene end by 3 bases; junction bases not matched to a gene: 11. Germline values: CDR1 SQVTM, CDR2 ANQGSEA. CDR3 DNA: TGCAGCGTTGAAGTTGGACAGGGGACTAGCGGGAGTGTCTACAATGAGCAGTTCTTC. Its translation: CSVEVGQGTSGSVYNEQFF.

The chain employs TRBV5-8 and TRBJ2-1; D possibly corresponds to TRBD1 (6 bases). V was clipped by 10 bases and J by 3 bases, with 17 bases between them. The CDR3 spans 14 residues. Germline V CDR1 and CDR2: SGHTS, YDEGEE. The CDR3 bases are TGTGCCGCCGGACGGGACAACCTCTACAATGAGCAGTTCTTC. Its translation is CAAGRDNLYNEQFF.

The rearrangement joins TRBV5-5 to TRBJ2-2; tentatively, D is TRBD1 (6 bases). The CDR3 runs to 15 residues. Trimming left V 0 bases short and J 7 bases short, with 13 bases between. In germline, CDR1 is SGHKS, CDR2 YYEKEE (reference sequence). This CDR3 is CASSLVSGESGELFF. In DNA, the CDR3 is TGTGCCAGCAGCTTGGTGTCAGGGGAAAGCGGGGAGCTGTTTTTT.

In this sample, this clone turned up a few times. The rearrangement joins TRBV7-7 to TRBJ1-1, with D hard to call. Germline CDR1 is SSHAT and CDR2 is FNYEAQ (reference sequence). The CDR3 spans 13 residues. The V end lost 1 base, the J end lost 1 base, and 4 bases lay between the germline ends. Here the CDR3 reads CASSLDKNTEAFF. The CDR3 coding sequence is TGTGCCAGCAGCTTAGACAAGAACACTGAAGCTTTCTTT.

This sequence joins TRBV5-6 and TRBJ2-3; D might be TRBD2 (6 bases). The V gene lost 0 bases and the J gene lost 4 bases, with 12 bases spanning the gap. CDR3 size: 15 residues. Germline CDR1 is SGHDT and CDR2 is YYEEEE. The CDR3 is CASSLAAGLADTQYF. CDR3 DNA: TGTGCCAGCAGCTTGGCCGCGGGGCTCGCAGATACGCAGTATTTT.

The rearrangement joins TRBV6-2 or TRBV6-3 to TRBJ1-1, with D uncertain. CDR3 length: 13 amino acids. The germline V and J ends were trimmed by 0 bases and 6 bases, with 8 bases remaining between them. The V gene's germline CDR1 is MNHEY and CDR2 SVGEGT. Here the CDR3 DNA reads TGTGCCAGCAGTTACTCCCTGTGGGCTGAAGCTTTCTTT. Translated: CASSYSLWAEAFF.

V and J are TRBV7-2 and TRBJ1-5; D is uncertain. The germline CDR1 and CDR2 sequences are SGHTA and FQGNSA. The V and J ends lost 2 bases and 7 bases respectively, with 6 bases between them. This CDR3 contains 12 residues. CDR3 region: CASSLLGQPQHF. The CDR3 DNA follows: TGTGCCAGCAGCTTATTGGGCCAGCCCCAGCATTTT.

The CDR3 DNA reads as TGTGCCAGCAGCCAAGAAGGGCGGGAGACCTACGAGCAGTACTTC. This encodes CASSQEGRETYEQYF. The chain couples TRBV14 to TRBJ2-7; 7 positions match TRBD2. The germline V gene has CDR1 SGHDN and CDR2 FVKESK. V shed 0 bases and J 2 bases; nucleotides not matched to a gene: 4. CDR3 length equals 15 residues.

This clone was seen once. The gene calls are TRBV29-1 and TRBJ2-3; TRBD2 is a possible D gene (6 bases). CDR3 length equals 14 residues. In germline, CDR1 is SQVTM, CDR2 ANQGSEA. V lost 6 bases, J lost 3 bases, and 16 bases lay in between. CDR3 region: CSVGSGVGTDTQYF. CDR3 coding DNA: TGCAGCGTCGGGTCGGGAGTAGGTACAGATACGCAGTATTTT.

This chain uses TRBV11-1 with TRBJ1-5, with D unresolved. The CDR3 has 14 residues. Germline CDR1 is SGHAT and CDR2 is FQDESV (reference sequence). V lost 1 base, J lost 2 bases, and 6 bases lay in between. The CDR3 reads CASSLVGRNQPQHF. As DNA, the CDR3 is TGTGCCAGCAGCTTAGTCGGTCGCAATCAGCCCCAGCATTTT.

This chain joins TRBV18 and TRBJ1-4, with 7 bases fitting TRBD1. CDR1 KGHSH and CDR2 LQKENI come from the germline V gene. This CDR3 contains 14 residues. The V segment lost 6 bases and the J segment 0 bases; nucleotides outside the gene matches: 1. This CDR3 is CASSGQATNEKLFF. CDR3 nucleotide sequence: TGTGCCAGCTCCGGACAGGCAACTAATGAAAAACTGTTTTTT. The variable domain in full, with the rest retrieved from reference TRBV18 and TRBJ1-4, is NAGVMQNPRHLVRRRGQEARLRCSPMKGHSHVYWYRQLPEEGLKFMVYLQKENIIDESGMPKERFSAEFPKEGPSILRIQQVVRGDSAAYFCASSGQATNEKLFFGSGTQLSVL.

The chain combines TRBV19 with TRBJ1-1; D may be TRBD1 (6 bases). The CDR3 covers 15 residues. V was cut by 5 bases and J by 0 bases, with 13 bases left in between. Per the germline V gene, CDR1 is LNHDA and CDR2 is SQIVND (reference sequence). Here the CDR3 DNA reads TGTGCCAGTAGTGCCCCGGACAGCGTGAACACTGAAGCTTTCTTT. It yields the protein CASSAPDSVNTEAFF.

This clone was detected only once. The chain has TRBV6-6 and TRBJ2-3; possibly TRBD2 for D (5 bases). The CDR3 consists of 15 residues. Germline V lookup: CDR1 MNHNY, CDR2 SVGAGI (reference sequence). Trimming shortened V by 2 bases and J by 4 bases, and 13 bases separated the two germline ends. The CDR3, as DNA: TGTGCCAGCAGTTACCTTGGAGGTTTTGCAGATACGCAGTATTTT. It encodes CASSYLGGFADTQYF.

This chain links TRBV11-3 with TRBJ2-1; TRBD1 matches at 9 bases. The CDR3 length is 16 residues. Unmatched junction bases numbered 11, after V lost 5 bases and J lost 6 bases. CDR1 and CDR2 from the germline V gene are SGHNT and YENEEA. CDR3 DNA: TGTGCCAGCAGCCTATCATGGGACAGGGACAGCAATGAGCAGTTCTTC. Translation: CASSLSWDRDSNEQFF.

The rearrangement joins TRBV4-3 to TRBJ1-5; no clear D. The CDR3 totals 14 residues. CDR1 and CDR2 from the germline V gene are LGHNA and YSLEER. Trimming took off 0 bases at V and 1 base at J, with 4 bases between the two ends. In DNA form, the CDR3 reads TGCGCCAGCAGCCAAGAGTTCAGCAATCAGCCCCAGCATTTT. Translating it yields CASSQEFSNQPQHF.

This chain joins TRBV4-3 and TRBJ2-1; D is undetermined. The V gene lost 3 bases and the J gene lost 4 bases, with 10 bases spanning the gap. This CDR3 comprises 14 residues. Germline CDR1 LGHNA, CDR2 YSLEER. The CDR3 spells CASSQQHRYNEQFF. The DNA of the CDR3 is TGCGCCAGCAGCCAGCAACATCGGTACAATGAGCAGTTCTTC.

With respect to this clone: This same CDR3 is encoded by further DNA sequences in the sample. The gene calls are TRBV18 and TRBJ2-5, with D perhaps TRBD1 (5 bases). Germline V gene data show CDR1 as KGHSH and CDR2 as LQKENI. V gave up 0 bases and J gave up 5 bases, with 10 bases separating them. The CDR3 runs 14 residues. The CDR3 bases are TGTGCCAGCTCACCACCGGGCAGGGCGGAGACCCAGTACTTC. Translated, it gives CASSPPGRAETQYF.

The chain joins TRBV5-5 to TRBJ1-1; 9 bases map to TRBD1. V shed 4 bases, J shed 4 bases, and the junction held 11 bases outside the gene matches. CDR1 and CDR2 (germline): SGHKS, YYEKEE (reference sequence). The CDR3 length is 16 residues. CDR3 nucleotide sequence: TGTGCCAGCAGCAATTACAGGGGGCCGCCGGGCACTGAAGCTTTCTTT. Amino acid sequence: CASSNYRGPPGTEAFF. Filled out from reference TRBV5-5 and TRBJ1-1, the complete variable domain reads DAGVTQSPTHLIKTRGQQVTLRCSPISGHKSVSWYQQVLGQGPQFIFQYYEKEERGRGNFPDRFSARQFPNYSSELNVNALLLGDSALYLCASSNYRGPPGTEAFFGQGTRLTVV.

Only one count was recorded for this clone. The chain has TRBV7-2 and TRBJ1-6; D possibly corresponds to TRBD1 (5 bases). V shed 6 bases and J shed 7 bases, with 19 bases lying between them. CDR3 length: 16 residues. Germline V gene data show CDR1 as SGHTA and CDR2 as FQGNSA. Here the CDR3 DNA reads TGTGCCAGCAGACCCGGGGCAGGGCTAGAGAATTCACCCCTCCACTTT. As protein: CASRPGAGLENSPLHF.

The CDR3 reads CASSLAYNSPLHF. CDR3 nucleotide sequence: TGTGCCAGCAGCTTAGCCTATAATTCACCCCTCCACTTT. The chain links TRBV7-2 to TRBJ1-6; D gene unclear. CDR1 is SGHTA, CDR2 FQGNSA, per germline. This CDR3 spans 13 amino acids. Deletions cut 0 bases from V and 3 bases from J, with 0 bases between.

The J gene is TRBJ2-5, the V gene TRBV19; possibly TRBD1 for D (7 bases). Germline V gives CDR1 LNHDA, CDR2 SQIVND (reference sequence). Trimming took 7 bases from V and 5 from J, leaving 14 bases between them. The CDR3 is 13 amino acids. The CDR3 sequence: CASTGGPGETQYF. The CDR3 nucleotides read TGTGCCAGTACAGGGGGGCCGGGGGAGACCCAGTACTTC.